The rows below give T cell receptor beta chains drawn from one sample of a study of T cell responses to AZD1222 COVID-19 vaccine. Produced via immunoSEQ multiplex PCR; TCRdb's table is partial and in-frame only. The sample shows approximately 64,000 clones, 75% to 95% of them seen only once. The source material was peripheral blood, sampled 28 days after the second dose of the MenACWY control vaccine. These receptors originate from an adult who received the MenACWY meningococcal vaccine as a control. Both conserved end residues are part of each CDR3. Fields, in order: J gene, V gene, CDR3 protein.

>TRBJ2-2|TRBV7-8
CASSLGKRTANTGELFF
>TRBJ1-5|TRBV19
CASSIIQGRGRPQHF
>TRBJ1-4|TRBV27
CASRRRGGTTTGTNEKLFF
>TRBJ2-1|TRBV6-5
CASSYSSGEGRNEQFF
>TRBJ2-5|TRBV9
CASTLGNSVSETQYF
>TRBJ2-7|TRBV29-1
CSCSSGIGEQYF
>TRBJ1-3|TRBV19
CASRGGGIYTGNTIYF
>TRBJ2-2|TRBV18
CASSPPGETGELFF
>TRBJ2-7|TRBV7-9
CASSLGDREQYF
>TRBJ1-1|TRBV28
CASSDDRDNTEAFF
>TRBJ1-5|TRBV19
CASSGGPRNQPQHF
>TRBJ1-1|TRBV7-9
CASRVQGGTEAFF
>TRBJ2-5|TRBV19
CASSVETSGSQTQYF
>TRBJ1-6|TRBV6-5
CASSYVGNSPLHF
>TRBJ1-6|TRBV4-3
CASSPELVSGGVLHF
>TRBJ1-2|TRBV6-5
CASRNSGTVYGYTF
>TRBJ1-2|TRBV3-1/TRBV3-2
CASSRTGNYTF
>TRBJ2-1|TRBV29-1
CSVRGGTGFTIPKEQFF
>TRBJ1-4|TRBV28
CASSFRTGFEKLFF
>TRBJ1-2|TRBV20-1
CSASSTGTGGSYGYTF
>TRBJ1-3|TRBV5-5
CASSLLASGNTIYF
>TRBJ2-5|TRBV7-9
CASSLDQQGGETQYF
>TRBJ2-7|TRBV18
CAGGLEPYEQYF
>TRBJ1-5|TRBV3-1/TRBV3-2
CASSRPTGDSNQPQHF
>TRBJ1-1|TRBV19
CASSISGVGTEAFF
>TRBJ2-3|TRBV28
CASSLSTTDTQYF
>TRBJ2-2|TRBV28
CASRNPGRAGELFF
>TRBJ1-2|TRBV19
CASSIQAGTAQNYGYTF
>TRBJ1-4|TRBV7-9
CASTATGGEKLFF
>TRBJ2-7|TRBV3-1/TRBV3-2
CASSQGGGRGKSYEQYF
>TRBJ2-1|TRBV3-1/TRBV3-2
CASSHLMERDYNEQFF
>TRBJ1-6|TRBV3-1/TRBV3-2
CASSQLGDSPLHF
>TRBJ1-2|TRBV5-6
CASSWGTTPPMKGYTF
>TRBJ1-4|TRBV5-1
CASSSQGNEKLFF
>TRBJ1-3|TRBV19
CASRTPGQHGNTIYF
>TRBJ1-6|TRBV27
CASSPTWVPGQGSGSYNSPLHF
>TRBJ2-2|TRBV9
CASRGRTNTGELFF
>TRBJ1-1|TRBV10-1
CASSGPLGTEAFF
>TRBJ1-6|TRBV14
CASSPTYSPLHF
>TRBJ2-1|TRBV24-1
CATSEQWGGVGSSYNEQFF
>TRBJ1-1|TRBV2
CASIRDILNTEAFF
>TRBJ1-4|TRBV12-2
CASRPNCLGEKLFF